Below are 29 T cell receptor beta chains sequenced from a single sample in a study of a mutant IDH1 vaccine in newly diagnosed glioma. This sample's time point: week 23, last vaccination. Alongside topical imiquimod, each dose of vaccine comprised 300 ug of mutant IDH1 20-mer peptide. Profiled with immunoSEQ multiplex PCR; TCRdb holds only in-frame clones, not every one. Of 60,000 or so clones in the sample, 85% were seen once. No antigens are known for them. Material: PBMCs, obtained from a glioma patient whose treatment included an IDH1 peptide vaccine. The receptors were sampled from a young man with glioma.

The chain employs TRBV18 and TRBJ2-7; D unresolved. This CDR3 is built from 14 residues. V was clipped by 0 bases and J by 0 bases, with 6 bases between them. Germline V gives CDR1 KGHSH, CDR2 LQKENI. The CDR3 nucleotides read TGTGCCAGCTCACCACCGACGAACTCCTACGAGCAGTACTTC. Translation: CASSPPTNSYEQYF.

CDR3 loop: CASRTGGEGSPLHF. The CDR3 DNA is TGTGCCAGCCGGACAGGGGGGGAGGGTTCACCCCTCCACTTT. This chain joins TRBV2 and TRBJ1-6; 10 bases line up with TRBD1. V shed 8 bases, J shed 9 bases, and the junction held 7 bases outside the gene matches. CDR3 length: 14 residues. The V gene's germline CDR1 is SNHLY and CDR2 FYNNEI.

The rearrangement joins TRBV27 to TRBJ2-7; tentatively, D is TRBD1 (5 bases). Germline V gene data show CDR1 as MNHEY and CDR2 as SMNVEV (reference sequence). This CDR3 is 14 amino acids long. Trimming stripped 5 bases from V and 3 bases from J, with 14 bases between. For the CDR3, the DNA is TGTGCCAGCAGTGTCCAGGGAAGCCGCTACGAGCAGTACTTC. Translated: CASSVQGSRYEQYF.

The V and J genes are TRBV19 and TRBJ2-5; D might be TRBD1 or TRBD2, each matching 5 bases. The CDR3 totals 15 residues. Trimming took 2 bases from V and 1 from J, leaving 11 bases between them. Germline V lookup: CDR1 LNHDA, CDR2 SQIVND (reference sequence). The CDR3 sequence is CASSIFGASQETQYF. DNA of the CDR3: TGTGCCAGTAGTATATTCGGGGCTTCCCAAGAGACCCAGTACTTC.

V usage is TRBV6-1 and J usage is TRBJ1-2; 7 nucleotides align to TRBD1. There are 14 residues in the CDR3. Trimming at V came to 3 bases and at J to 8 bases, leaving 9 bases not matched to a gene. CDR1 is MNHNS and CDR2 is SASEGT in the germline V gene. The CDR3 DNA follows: TGTGCCAGCAGTGATGTTTTAGGGGGCGGGGGCTACACCTTC. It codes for CASSDVLGGGGYTF.

CDR3 region: CAWSVGFGYTF. The DNA of the CDR3 is TGTGCCTGGAGTGTAGGGTTTGGCTACACCTTC. This chain uses TRBV30 with TRBJ1-2; D uncertain. CDR1 is GTSNPN, CDR2 SVGIG, per germline (reference sequence). The CDR3 loop spans 11 amino acids. Trimming removed 0 bases from V and 7 bases from J, with 6 bases in between.

CDR3 nucleotides: TGCAGCGTCCAAACAGGGTCGCAATCTGGAAACACCATATATTTT. This encodes CSVQTGSQSGNTIYF. The rearrangement uses TRBV29-1 and TRBJ1-3; TRBD1 might be the D (6 bases). Germline assignment: CDR1 SQVTM and CDR2 ANQGSEA. V was trimmed by 6 bases and J by 1 base, leaving 16 bases between them. The CDR3 has 15 residues. The entire variable domain, with the rest obtained from reference TRBV29-1 and TRBJ1-3, is as follows: SAVISQKPSRDICQRGTSLTIQCQVDSQVTMMFWYRQQPGQSLTLIATANQGSEATYESGFVIDKFPISRPNLTFSTLTVSNMSPEDSSIYLCSVQTGSQSGNTIYFGEGSWLTVV.

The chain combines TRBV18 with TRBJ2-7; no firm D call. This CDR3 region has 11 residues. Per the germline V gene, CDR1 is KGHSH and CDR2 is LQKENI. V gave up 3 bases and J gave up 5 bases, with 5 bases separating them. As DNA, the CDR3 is TGTGCCAGCTCACCTAGGGACGAGCAGTACTTC. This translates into CASSPRDEQYF.

The CDR3 spells CASSRTDDRPVYGYTF. CDR3 sequence (DNA): TGTGCCAGCTCAAGGACCGACGACAGGCCAGTTTATGGCTACACCTTC. J is TRBJ1-2 and V is TRBV18, with a tentative D call TRBD1 (6 bases). The CDR3 extends over 16 amino acids. The germline V and J ends were trimmed by 5 bases and 5 bases, with 21 bases remaining between them. Germline V lookup: CDR1 KGHSH, CDR2 LQKENI.

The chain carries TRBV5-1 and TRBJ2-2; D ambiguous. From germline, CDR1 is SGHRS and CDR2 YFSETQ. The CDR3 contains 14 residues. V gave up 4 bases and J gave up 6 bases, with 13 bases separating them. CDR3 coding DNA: TGCGCCAGCAGCCCAGGACGCGGATCCGGGGAGCTGTTTTTT. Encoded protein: CASSPGRGSGELFF.

CDR3 in amino acids: CASRAPHPGQGNSPLHF. In DNA, the CDR3 is TGTGCCAGCAGGGCCCCGCATCCGGGACAGGGGAATTCACCCCTCCACTTT. This chain joins TRBV2 and TRBJ1-6; 10 bases fit TRBD1. The germline CDR1 and CDR2 sequences are SNHLY and FYNNEI. With V trimmed by 6 bases and J by 7 bases, 12 bases remained unmatched. CDR3 length: 17 residues.

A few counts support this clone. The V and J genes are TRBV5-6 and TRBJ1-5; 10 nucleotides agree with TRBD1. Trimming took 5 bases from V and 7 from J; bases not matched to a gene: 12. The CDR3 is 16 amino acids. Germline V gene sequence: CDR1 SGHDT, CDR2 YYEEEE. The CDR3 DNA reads TGTGCCAGCAGTGTCCGTCGGGACAGGGGCGGACAGCCCCAGCATTTT. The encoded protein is CASSVRRDRGGQPQHF.

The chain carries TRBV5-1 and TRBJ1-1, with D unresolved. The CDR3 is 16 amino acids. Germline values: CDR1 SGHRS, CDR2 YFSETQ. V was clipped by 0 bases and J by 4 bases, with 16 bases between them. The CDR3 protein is CASSLARGIQTTEAFF. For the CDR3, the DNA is TGCGCCAGCAGCTTGGCCAGAGGGATTCAGACCACTGAAGCTTTCTTT.

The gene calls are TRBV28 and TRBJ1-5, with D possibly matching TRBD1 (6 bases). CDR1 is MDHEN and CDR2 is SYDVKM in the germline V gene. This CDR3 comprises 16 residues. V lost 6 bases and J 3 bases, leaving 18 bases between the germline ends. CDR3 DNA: TGTGCCAGCAGCCCGAACAGCAGGGGTTACAATCAGCCCCAGCATTTT. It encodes CASSPNSRGYNQPQHF.

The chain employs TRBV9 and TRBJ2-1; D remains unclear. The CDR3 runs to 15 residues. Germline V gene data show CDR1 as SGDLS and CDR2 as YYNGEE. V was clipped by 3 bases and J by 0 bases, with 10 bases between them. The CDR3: CASSEQPHSYNEQFF. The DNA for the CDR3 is TGTGCCAGCAGCGAACAGCCACACTCCTACAATGAGCAGTTCTTC.

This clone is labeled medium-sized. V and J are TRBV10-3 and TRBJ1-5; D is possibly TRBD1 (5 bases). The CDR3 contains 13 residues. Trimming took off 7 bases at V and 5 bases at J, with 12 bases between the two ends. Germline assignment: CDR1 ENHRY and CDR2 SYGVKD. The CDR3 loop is CAITSTEDQPQHF. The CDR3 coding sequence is TGTGCCATCACCTCGACAGAGGATCAGCCCCAGCATTTT.

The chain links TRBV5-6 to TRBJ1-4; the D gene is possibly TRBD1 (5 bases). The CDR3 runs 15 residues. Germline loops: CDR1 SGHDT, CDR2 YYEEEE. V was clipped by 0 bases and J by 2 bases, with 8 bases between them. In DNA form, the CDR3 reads TGTGCCAGCAGCTTGGCAGGGACGACTAATGAAAAACTGTTTTTT. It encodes CASSLAGTTNEKLFF.

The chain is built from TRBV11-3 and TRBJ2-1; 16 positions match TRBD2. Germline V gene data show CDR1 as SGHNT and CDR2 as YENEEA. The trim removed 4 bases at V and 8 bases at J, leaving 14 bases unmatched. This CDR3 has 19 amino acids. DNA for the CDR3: TGTGCCAGCAGCTCCCCGGGACTAGCGGGGGGGCCAATCTTCGATGAGCAGTTCTTC. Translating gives CASSSPGLAGGPIFDEQFF.

CDR3 loop: CASSLRGLAGGSSYEQYF. CDR3 DNA: TGTGCCAGCAGCTTAAGGGGACTAGCGGGGGGCAGCTCCTACGAGCAGTACTTC. V usage is TRBV7-2 and J usage is TRBJ2-7; TRBD2 matches at 15 bases. Germline loops: CDR1 SGHTA, CDR2 FQGNSA. The CDR3 length is 18 residues. After removal of 2 bases from V and 0 bases from J, the junction contained 5 bases not matched to a gene.

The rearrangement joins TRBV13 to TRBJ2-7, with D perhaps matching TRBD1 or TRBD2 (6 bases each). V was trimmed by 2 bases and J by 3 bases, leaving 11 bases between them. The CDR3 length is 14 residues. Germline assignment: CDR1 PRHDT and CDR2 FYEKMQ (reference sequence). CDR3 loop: CASSLRRGLYEQYF. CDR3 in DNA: TGTGCCAGCAGCTTACGTCGGGGGCTCTACGAGCAGTACTTC.

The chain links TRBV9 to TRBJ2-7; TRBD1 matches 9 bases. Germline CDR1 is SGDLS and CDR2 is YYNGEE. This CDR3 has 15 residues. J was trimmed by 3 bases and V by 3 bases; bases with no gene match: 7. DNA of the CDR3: TGTGCCAGCAGCGCCACGGACAGGGGTGGCTACGAGCAGTACTTC. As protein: CASSATDRGGYEQYF. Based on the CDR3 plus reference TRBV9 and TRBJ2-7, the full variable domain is DSGVTQTPKHLITATGQRVTLRCSPRSGDLSVYWYQQSLDQGLQFLIQYYNGEERAKGNILERFSAQQFPDLHSELNLSSLELGDSALYFCASSATDRGGYEQYFGPGTRLTVT.

The CDR3: CASSPPKATNEKLFF. As DNA, the CDR3 is TGTGCCAGCAGCCCCCCGAAGGCAACTAATGAAAAACTGTTTTTT. The V call is TRBV7-9, the J call TRBJ1-4, with D uncertain. The CDR3 contains 15 residues. V was cut by 5 bases and J by 0 bases, with 10 bases left in between. CDR1 is SEHNR and CDR2 is FQNEAQ in the germline V gene (reference sequence). The full variable domain, completed using reference TRBV7-9 and TRBJ1-4, is DTGVSQNPRHKITKRGQNVTFRCDPISEHNRLYWYRQTLGQGPEFLTYFQNEAQLEKSRLLSDRFSAERPKGSFSTLEIQRTEQGDSAMYLCASSPPKATNEKLFFGSGTQLSVL.

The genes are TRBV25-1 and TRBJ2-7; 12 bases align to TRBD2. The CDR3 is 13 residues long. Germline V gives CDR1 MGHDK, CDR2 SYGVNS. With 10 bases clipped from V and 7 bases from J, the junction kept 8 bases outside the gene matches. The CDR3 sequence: CATKLAGGGEQYF. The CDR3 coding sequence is TGTGCCACCAAACTAGCGGGGGGTGGTGAGCAGTACTTC.

CDR3 in amino acids: CASSSPGQGGREQFF. The CDR3 DNA reads TGTGCCAGCAGTTCTCCGGGACAGGGTGGCCGGGAGCAGTTCTTC. The chain carries TRBV28 and TRBJ2-1; TRBD1 agrees at 9 bases. CDR3 length equals 15 residues. J lost 10 bases, V lost 4 bases, and 11 bases had no gene match. Per the germline V gene, CDR1 is MDHEN and CDR2 is SYDVKM.

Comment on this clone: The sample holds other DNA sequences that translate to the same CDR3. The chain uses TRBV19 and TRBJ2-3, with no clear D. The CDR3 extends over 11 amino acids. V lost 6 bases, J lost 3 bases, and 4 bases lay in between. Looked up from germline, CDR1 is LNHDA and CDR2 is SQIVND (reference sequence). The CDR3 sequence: CASSRTDTQYF. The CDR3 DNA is TGTGCCAGTAGCCGTACAGATACGCAGTATTTT.

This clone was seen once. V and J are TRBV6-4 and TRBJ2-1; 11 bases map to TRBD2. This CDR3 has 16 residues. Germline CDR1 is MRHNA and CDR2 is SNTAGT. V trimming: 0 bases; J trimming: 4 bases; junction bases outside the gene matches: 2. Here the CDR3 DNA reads TGTGCCAGCAGTGACTCGACTAGCGGGGATTACAATGAGCAGTTCTTC. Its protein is CASSDSTSGDYNEQFF.

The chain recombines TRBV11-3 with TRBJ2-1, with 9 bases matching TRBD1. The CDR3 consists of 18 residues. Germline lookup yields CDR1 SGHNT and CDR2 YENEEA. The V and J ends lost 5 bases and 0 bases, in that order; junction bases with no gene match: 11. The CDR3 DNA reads TGTGCCAGCAGCACCGGGACAGGGACAGTTAGCTCCTACAATGAGCAGTTCTTC. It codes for CASSTGTGTVSSYNEQFF. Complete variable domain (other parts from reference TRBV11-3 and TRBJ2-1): EAGVVQSPRYKIIEKKQPVAFWCNPISGHNTLYWYLQNLGQGPELLIRYENEEAVDDSQLPKDRFSAERLKGVDSTLKIQPAELGDSAVYLCASSTGTGTVSSYNEQFFGPGTRLTVL.

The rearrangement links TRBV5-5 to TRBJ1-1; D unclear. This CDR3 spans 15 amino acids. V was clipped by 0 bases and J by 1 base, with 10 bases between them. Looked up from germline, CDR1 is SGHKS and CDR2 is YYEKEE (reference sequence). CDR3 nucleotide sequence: TGTGCCAGCAGCTTGGCGGGCCAGAAGAACACTGAAGCTTTCTTT. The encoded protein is CASSLAGQKNTEAFF.

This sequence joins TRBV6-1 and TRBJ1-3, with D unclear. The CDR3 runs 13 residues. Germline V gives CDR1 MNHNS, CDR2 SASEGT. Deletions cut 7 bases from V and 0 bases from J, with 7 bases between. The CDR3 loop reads CASNPSSGNTIYF. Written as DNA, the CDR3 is TGTGCCAGCAACCCAAGCTCTGGAAACACCATATATTTT.